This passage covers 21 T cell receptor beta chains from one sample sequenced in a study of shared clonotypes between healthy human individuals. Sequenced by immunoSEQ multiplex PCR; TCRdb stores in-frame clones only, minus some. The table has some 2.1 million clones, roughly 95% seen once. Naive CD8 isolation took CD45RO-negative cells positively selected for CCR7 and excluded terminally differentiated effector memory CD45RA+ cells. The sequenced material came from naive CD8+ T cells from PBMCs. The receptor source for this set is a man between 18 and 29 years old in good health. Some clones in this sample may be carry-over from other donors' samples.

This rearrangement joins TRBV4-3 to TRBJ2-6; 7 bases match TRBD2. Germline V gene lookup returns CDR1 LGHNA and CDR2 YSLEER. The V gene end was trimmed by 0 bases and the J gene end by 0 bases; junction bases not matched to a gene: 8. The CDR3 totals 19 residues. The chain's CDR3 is CASSQDPAGLLSGANVLTF. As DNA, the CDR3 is TGCGCCAGCAGCCAAGATCCAGCGGGGTTGCTCTCTGGGGCCAACGTCCTGACTTTC.

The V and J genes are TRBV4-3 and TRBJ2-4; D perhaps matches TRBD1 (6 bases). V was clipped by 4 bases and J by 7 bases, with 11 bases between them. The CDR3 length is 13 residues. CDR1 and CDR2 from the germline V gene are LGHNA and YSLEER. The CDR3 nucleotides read TGCGCCAGCAGCCCAGGGGTTGGTAACATTCAGTACTTC. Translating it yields CASSPGVGNIQYF.

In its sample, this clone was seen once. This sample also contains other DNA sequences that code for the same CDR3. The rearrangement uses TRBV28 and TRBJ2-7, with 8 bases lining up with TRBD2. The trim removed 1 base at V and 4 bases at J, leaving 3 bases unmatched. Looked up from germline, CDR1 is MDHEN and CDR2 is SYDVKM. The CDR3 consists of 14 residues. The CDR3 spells CASSLFGGGYEQYF. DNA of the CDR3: TGTGCCAGCAGTTTATTCGGCGGGGGGTACGAGCAGTACTTC.

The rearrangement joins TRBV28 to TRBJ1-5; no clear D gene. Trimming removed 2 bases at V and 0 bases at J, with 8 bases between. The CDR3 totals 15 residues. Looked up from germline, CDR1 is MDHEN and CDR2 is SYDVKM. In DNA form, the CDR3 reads TGTGCCAGCAGTTTAATGCCCTATAGCAATCAGCCCCAGCATTTT. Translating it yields CASSLMPYSNQPQHF.

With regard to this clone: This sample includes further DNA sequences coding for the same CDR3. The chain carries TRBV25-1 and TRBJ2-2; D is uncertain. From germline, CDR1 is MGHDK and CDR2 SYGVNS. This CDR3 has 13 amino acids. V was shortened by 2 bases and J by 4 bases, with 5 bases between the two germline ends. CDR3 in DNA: TGTGCCAGCAGTGAAGTTGGCACCGGGGAGCTGTTTTTT. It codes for CASSEVGTGELFF.

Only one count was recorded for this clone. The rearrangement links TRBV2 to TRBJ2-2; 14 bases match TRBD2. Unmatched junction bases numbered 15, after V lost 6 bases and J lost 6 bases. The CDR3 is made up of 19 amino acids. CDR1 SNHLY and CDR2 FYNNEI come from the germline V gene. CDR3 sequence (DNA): TGTGCCAGCAGCTTTGTCAGGGGGACTAGCGGGAGTGTACCCGGGGAGCTGTTTTTT. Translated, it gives CASSFVRGTSGSVPGELFF. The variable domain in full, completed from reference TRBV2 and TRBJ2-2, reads EPEVTQTPSHQVTQMGQEVILRCVPISNHLYFYWYRQILGQKVEFLVSFYNNEISEKSEIFDDQFSVERPDGSNFTLKIRSTKLEDSAMYFCASSFVRGTSGSVPGELFFGEGSRLTVL.

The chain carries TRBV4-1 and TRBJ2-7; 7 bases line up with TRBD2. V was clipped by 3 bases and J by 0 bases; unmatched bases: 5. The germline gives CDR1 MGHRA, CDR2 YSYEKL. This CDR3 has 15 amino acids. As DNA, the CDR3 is TGCGCCAGCAGCCATTATCTAGCGGACTCCTACGAGCAGTACTTC. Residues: CASSHYLADSYEQYF.

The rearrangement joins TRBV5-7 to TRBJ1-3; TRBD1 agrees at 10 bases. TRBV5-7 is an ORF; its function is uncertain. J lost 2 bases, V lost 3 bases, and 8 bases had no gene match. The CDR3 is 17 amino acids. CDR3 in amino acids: CASSSGSGTGAGNTIYF. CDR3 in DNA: TGTGCCAGCAGCTCGGGGTCCGGGACAGGGGCTGGAAACACCATATATTTT.

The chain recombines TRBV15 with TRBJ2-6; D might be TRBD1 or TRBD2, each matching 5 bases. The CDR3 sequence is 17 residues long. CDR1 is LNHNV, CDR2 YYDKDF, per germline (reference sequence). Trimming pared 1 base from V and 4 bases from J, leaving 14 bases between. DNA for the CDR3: TGTGCCACCAGCAGAGGAGGCGAGGGGCCCGGGGCCAACGTCCTGACTTTC. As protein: CATSRGGEGPGANVLTF.

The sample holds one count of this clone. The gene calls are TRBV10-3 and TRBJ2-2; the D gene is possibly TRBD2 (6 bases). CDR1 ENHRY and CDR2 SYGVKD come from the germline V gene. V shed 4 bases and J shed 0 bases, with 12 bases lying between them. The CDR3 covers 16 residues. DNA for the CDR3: TGTGCCATCAGTGTTGGACCGGGAGCGAACACCGGGGAGCTGTTTTTT. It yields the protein CAISVGPGANTGELFF.

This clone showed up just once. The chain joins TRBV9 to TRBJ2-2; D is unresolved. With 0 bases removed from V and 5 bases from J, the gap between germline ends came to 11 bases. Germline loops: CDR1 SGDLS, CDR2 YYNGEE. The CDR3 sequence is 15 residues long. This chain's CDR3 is CASSVEAFLTGELFF. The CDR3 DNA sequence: TGTGCCAGCAGCGTAGAGGCATTTCTAACCGGGGAGCTGTTTTTT.

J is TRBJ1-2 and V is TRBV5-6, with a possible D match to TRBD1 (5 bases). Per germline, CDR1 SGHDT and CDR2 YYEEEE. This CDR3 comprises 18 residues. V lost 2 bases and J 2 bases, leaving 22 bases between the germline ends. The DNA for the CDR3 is TGTGCCAGCAGCTTTCGACAGCCAGTATCCGATAAGAACTATGGCTACACCTTC. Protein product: CASSFRQPVSDKNYGYTF.

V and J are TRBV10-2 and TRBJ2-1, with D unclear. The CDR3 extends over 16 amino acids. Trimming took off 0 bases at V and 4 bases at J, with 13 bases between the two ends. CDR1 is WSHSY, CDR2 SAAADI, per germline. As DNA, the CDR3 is TGCGCCAGCAGTGAGTCGGCAGGAGTCCCGTACAATGAGCAGTTCTTC. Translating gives CASSESAGVPYNEQFF.

For the CDR3, the DNA is TGTGCCAGCAGTCCCCAGCGGACCTACAATGAGCAGTTCTTC. Protein: CASSPQRTYNEQFF. This chain connects TRBV27 to TRBJ2-1, with D possibly TRBD2 on 5 matching bases. Germline V lookup: CDR1 MNHEY, CDR2 SMNVEV (reference sequence). This CDR3 region has 14 residues. With 5 bases removed from V and 2 bases from J, the gap between germline ends came to 10 bases.

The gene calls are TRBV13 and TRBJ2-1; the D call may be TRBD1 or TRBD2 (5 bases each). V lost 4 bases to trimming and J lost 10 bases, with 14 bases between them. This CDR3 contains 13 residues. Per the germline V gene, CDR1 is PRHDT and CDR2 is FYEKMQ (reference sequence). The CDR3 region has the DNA TGTGCCAGCAGCTCCGGGACCCAGCGCGAGCAGTTCTTC. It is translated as CASSSGTQREQFF.

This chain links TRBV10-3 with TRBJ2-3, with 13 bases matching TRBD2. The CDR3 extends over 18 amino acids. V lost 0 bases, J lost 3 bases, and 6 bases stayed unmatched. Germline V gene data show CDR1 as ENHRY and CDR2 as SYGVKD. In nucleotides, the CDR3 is TGTGCCATCAGTGAGTCGGTCGGGACTAGCGGGAATACAGATACGCAGTATTTT. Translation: CAISESVGTSGNTDTQYF.

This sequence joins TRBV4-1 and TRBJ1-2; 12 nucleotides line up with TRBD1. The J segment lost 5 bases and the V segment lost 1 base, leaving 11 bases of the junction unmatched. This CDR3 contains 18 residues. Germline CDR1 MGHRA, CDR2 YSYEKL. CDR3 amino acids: CASSQGGTGGRYGYGYTF. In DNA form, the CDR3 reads TGCGCCAGCAGCCAAGGGGGGACAGGGGGCCGGTACGGGTATGGCTACACCTTC.

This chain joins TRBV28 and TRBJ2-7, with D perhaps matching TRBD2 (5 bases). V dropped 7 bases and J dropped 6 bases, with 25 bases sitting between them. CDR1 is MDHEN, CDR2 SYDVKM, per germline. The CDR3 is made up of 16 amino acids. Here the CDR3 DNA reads TGTGCCAGCACTACGAATTCGGACTTTATCCCGTTCGAGCAGTACTTC. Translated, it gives CASTTNSDFIPFEQYF.

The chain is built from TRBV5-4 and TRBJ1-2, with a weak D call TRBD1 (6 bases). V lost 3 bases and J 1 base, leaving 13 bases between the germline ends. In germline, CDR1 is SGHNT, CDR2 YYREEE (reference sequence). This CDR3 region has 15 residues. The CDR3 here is CASSSRQDINYGYTF. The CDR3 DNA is TGTGCCAGCAGCTCCCGACAGGACATTAACTATGGCTACACCTTC.

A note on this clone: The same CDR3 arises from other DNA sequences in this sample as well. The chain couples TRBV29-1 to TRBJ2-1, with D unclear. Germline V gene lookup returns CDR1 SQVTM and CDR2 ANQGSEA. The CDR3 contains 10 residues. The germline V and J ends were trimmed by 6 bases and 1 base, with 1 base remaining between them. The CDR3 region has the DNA TGCAGCGTGTCCTACAATGAGCAGTTCTTC. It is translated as CSVSYNEQFF.

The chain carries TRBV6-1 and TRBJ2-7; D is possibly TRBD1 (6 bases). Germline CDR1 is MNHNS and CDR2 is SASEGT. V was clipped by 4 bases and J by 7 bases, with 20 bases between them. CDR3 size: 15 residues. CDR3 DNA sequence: TGTGCCAGCAGTGTTTTAAGGACAGACTCGGGGGAGCAGTACTTC. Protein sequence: CASSVLRTDSGEQYF.